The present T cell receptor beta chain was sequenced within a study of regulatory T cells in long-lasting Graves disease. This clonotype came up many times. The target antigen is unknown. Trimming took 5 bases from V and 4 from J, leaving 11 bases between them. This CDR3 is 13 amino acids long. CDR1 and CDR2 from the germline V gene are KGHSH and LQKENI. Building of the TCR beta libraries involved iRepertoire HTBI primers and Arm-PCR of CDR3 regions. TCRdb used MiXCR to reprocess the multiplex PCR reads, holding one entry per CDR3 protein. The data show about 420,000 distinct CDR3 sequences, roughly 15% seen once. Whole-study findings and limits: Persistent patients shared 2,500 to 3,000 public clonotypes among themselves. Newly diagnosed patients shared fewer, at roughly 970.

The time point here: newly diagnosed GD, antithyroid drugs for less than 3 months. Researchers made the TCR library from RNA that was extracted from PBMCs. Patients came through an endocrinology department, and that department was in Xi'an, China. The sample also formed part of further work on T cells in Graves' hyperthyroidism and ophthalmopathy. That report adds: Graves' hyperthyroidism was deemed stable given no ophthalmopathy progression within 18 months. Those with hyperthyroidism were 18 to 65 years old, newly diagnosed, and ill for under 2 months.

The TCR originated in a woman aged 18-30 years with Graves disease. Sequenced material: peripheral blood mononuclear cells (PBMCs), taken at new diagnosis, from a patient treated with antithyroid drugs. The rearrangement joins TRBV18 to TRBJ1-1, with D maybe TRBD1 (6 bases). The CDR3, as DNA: TGTGCCAGCTCAACTACAGGGCCCACTGAAGCTTTCTTT. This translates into CASSTTGPTEAFF.